The TCR beta chain described here comes from a study of blood T cell repertoires in COVID-19. Across the whole study: The samples span acute and convalescent COVID-19 from the United States, Italy and Spain. T cells, B-cell-depleted T cells, or PBMCs provided the cDNA or gDNA that served as material.

Methods used by the authors: Quantification of nucleated cells was approximated via reference gene primer amplification. Assay used: immunoSEQ multiplex PCR; TCRdb lists only in-frame clones, some missing. V and J calls and clone size are as listed in that table; D and trimming were resolved from the DNA. Among 100,000 to 150,000 clones listed, roughly 82% were seen once. CDR3 size: 15 residues. With V trimmed by 5 bases and J by 1 base, 7 bases remained unmatched. In germline, CDR1 is SGHAT, CDR2 FQNNGV. The rearrangement links TRBV11-2 to TRBJ2-7; TRBD2 aligns across 8 bases. The sequence was collected from a human donor in a cohort sampled during active COVID-19. What was sequenced was peripheral blood. The DNA of the CDR3 is TGTGCCAGCAGCGCCGGGACTAGAGGTTCCTACGAGCAGTACTTC. Amino acid sequence: CASSAGTRGSYEQYF. The full variable domain, rest sourced from reference TRBV11-2 and TRBJ2-7, is EAGVAQSPRYKIIEKRQSVAFWCNPISGHATLYWYQQILGQGPKLLIQFQNNGVVDDSQLPKDRFSAERLKGVDSTLKIQPAKLEDSAVYLCASSAGTRGSYEQYFGPGTRLTVT.